A single sample is the source of the 8 T cell receptor beta chains below, sequenced in a study of Graves' ophthalmopathy and Graves' hyperthyroidism. Scientists amplified the TCR beta CDR3 regions from RNA transcripts. The first-round RT-PCR employed HTBI primers together with the Qiagen OneStep RT-PCR kit. A multiplex PCR was then performed as the second round. MiXCR, run by TCRdb on the multiplex PCR reads, gives a single entry per CDR3 protein. The top ten clones hold around 4% of a sample with around 590,000 distinct CDR3 sequences, roughly 40% of them seen once. Input material: peripheral blood or thyroid tissue (not recorded which). Receptors were obtained from an adult man with Graves' hyperthyroidism.

This chain connects TRBV5-4 to TRBJ2-5, with D perhaps assigned TRBD1 or TRBD2 (6 bases each). The V end was cut by 2 bases, the J end by 0 bases, with 11 bases between. Germline CDR1 SGHNT, CDR2 YYREEE (reference sequence). The CDR3 is 15 amino acids. CDR3 sequence reads: CASSLGGTNQETQYF. The CDR3 DNA sequence: TGTGCCAGCAGCTTAGGGGGGACGAACCAAGAGACCCAGTACTTC.

The gene calls are TRBV7-9 and TRBJ2-2; D possibly corresponds to TRBD2 (5 bases). Germline CDR1 and CDR2: SEHNR and FQNEAQ (reference sequence). V was shortened by 5 bases and J by 6 bases, with 10 bases between the two germline ends. The CDR3 loop spans 13 amino acids. The CDR3, as DNA: TGTGCCAGCAGCGATTTTAGCGCCGGGGAGCTGTTTTTT. Encoded protein: CASSDFSAGELFF.

This chain uses TRBV14 with TRBJ2-7; D unresolved. The CDR3 is 16 residues long. Looked up from germline, CDR1 is SGHDN and CDR2 is FVKESK. Trimming shortened V by 1 base and J by 4 bases, and 17 bases separated the two germline ends. CDR3 in amino acids: CASSQGSTAQWYEQYF. CDR3 DNA sequence: TGTGCCAGCAGCCAAGGTAGTACAGCCCAGTGGTACGAGCAGTACTTC.

Regarding this clonotype: A read error may explain this, as a much larger clone is one base away. The chain employs TRBV7-2 and TRBJ2-5; no firm D call. This CDR3 has 13 amino acids. V lost 0 bases and J 11 bases, leaving 13 bases between the germline ends. The germline CDR1 and CDR2 sequences are SGHTA and FQGNSA. CDR3 nucleotide sequence: TGTGCCAGCAGCTTAGCGGGGTACAATGAGCAGTACTTC. Protein: CASSLAGYNEQYF. Using reference TRBV7-2 and TRBJ2-5 for the parts outside the CDR3, the full variable domain is GAGVSQSPSNKVTEKGKDVELRCDPISGHTALYWYRQSLGQGLEFLIYFQGNSAPDKSGLPSDRFSAERTGGSVSTLTIQRTQQEDSAVYLCASSLAGYNEQYFGPGTRLLVL.

This clonotype was observed a few times. The rearrangement links TRBV20-1 to TRBJ1-2; TRBD1 is a possible D gene (5 bases). CDR1 and CDR2 (germline): DFQATT, SNEGSKA (reference sequence). Deletions cut 4 bases from V and 8 bases from J, with 20 bases between. This CDR3 comprises 14 residues. The CDR3 sequence is CSATGLAGGMGYTF. DNA of the CDR3: TGCAGTGCTACGGGACTAGCGGGGGGGATGGGCTACACCTTC.

This clonotype has ten or more counts. This rearrangement joins TRBV2 to TRBJ1-1, with D perhaps TRBD1 (5 bases). CDR3 length: 15 residues. Trimming removed 2 bases at V and 3 bases at J, with 13 bases between. Germline-derived CDR1 and CDR2 are SNHLY and FYNNEI. CDR3 residues: CASSERSGSDTEAFF. CDR3 in DNA: TGTGCCAGCAGTGAAAGGTCAGGGTCGGACACTGAAGCTTTCTTT.

The gene calls are TRBV2 and TRBJ1-3; 8 nucleotides match TRBD1. Trimming removed 6 bases from V and 0 bases from J; junction bases left unmatched: 28. CDR3 size: 23 residues. Per the germline V gene, CDR1 is SNHLY and CDR2 is FYNNEI. CDR3 protein: CASRRSLPGQGSASRISGNTIYF. The DNA for the CDR3 is TGTGCCAGCAGAAGATCTCTCCCAGGACAGGGTTCCGCAAGTAGAATCTCTGGAAACACCATATATTTT.

This sequence joins TRBV11-2 and TRBJ1-1; 7 bases align to TRBD1. From germline, CDR1 is SGHAT and CDR2 FQNNGV. The CDR3 runs 17 residues. V lost 4 bases, J lost 12 bases, and 23 bases stayed unmatched. CDR3 sequence (DNA): TGTGCCAGCAGCTCCCGGGACAGCTCTGGGGCCAACGTCCTGACTTTCTTT. Encoded protein: CASSSRDSSGANVLTFF. Using reference TRBV11-2 and TRBJ1-1 for the parts outside the CDR3, the full variable domain is EAGVAQSPRYKIIEKRQSVAFWCNPISGHATLYWYQQILGQGPKLLIQFQNNGVVDDSQLPKDRFSAERLKGVDSTLKIQPAKLEDSAVYLCASSSRDSSGANVLTFFGQGTRLTVV.